The rows below give T cell receptor beta chains drawn from one sample of a study of blood T cell repertoires in COVID-19. Produced via immunoSEQ multiplex PCR; TCRdb's table is partial and in-frame only. Of 20,000 to 25,000 clones listed, roughly nine tenths are singletons. What was sequenced was peripheral blood. These receptors originate from a human donor in a cohort sampled during active COVID-19. Each CDR3 is given with its conserved first and last residue. Fields, in order: D gene, J gene, V gene, clone size, CDR3 DNA, CDR3 protein. D genes are given only for firm matches. Clone size is stated in some rows and not others, as once, few, many or a class when expanded.

D: -
J: TRBJ2-7
V: TRBV2
size: -
DNA: TGTGCCACCACCGGAACTAGCCCCCACGAGCAGTACTTC
CDR3: CATTGTSPHEQYF

D: TRBD1
J: TRBJ2-5
V: TRBV11-2
size: -
DNA: TGTGCCAGCAGCTTAGATGGTGGGACAGGGGCCTCACAAGAGACCCAGTACTTC
CDR3: CASSLDGGTGASQETQYF

D: -
J: TRBJ2-7
V: TRBV11-2
size: few
DNA: TGTGCCTCAAAACAACAGGGAACCTACGAGCAGTACTTC
CDR3: CASKQQGTYEQYF

D: -
J: TRBJ2-1
V: TRBV13
size: -
DNA: TGTGCCAGCAGCCTACAGGGTCCCAATGAGCAGTTCTTC
CDR3: CASSLQGPNEQFF

D: -
J: TRBJ2-1
V: TRBV5-1
size: few
DNA: TGCGCCAGCAGCCCCGAAGGGGGAGACAATGAGCAGTTCTTC
CDR3: CASSPEGGDNEQFF

D: -
J: TRBJ1-3
V: TRBV10-1
size: -
DNA: TGCGCCAGCAGTGAGTCCAGGGGACCGAGCTCTGGAAACACCATATATTTT
CDR3: CASSESRGPSSGNTIYF

D: -
J: TRBJ1-3
V: TRBV4-1
size: -
DNA: TGCGCCAGCAGCCCGAAACAGGGTATAATCGGCACCATATATTTT
CDR3: CASSPKQGIIGTIYF

D: -
J: TRBJ2-7
V: TRBV9
size: -
DNA: TGTGCCAGCAGCGTGGGGGACATCTCCTACGAGCAGTACTTC
CDR3: CASSVGDISYEQYF

D: TRBD2
J: TRBJ2-1
V: TRBV12-5
size: -
DNA: TGTGCTAGTGGTCTTAGTGTAGCGGGCGGGATCAAAAGCTCCTACAATGAGCAGTTCTTC
CDR3: CASGLSVAGGIKSSYNEQFF

D: -
J: TRBJ1-2
V: TRBV30
size: -
DNA: TGTGCCTGGGCGGCGGGGGGGACGTATGGCTACACCTTC
CDR3: CAWAAGGTYGYTF

D: TRBD2
J: TRBJ2-1
V: TRBV19
size: once
DNA: TGTGCCAGTAGTACTAGCGGGAGTCGAAATGAGCAGTTCTTC
CDR3: CASSTSGSRNEQFF

D: -
J: TRBJ1-2
V: TRBV11-2
size: -
DNA: TGTGCCAGCAGCCCGGAGACCAGGGCTATGTATGGCTACACCTTC
CDR3: CASSPETRAMYGYTF

D: -
J: TRBJ1-1
V: TRBV27
size: -
DNA: TGTGCCAGCAGCCTCGGGATACCGAACACTGAAGCTTTCTTT
CDR3: CASSLGIPNTEAFF

D: -
J: TRBJ1-1
V: TRBV3-1/TRBV3-2
size: -
DNA: TGTGCCAGCAGCCACTCCGGGCGGGACACTGAAGCTTTCTTT
CDR3: CASSHSGRDTEAFF

D: -
J: TRBJ2-7
V: TRBV5-4
size: -
DNA: TGTGCCAGCAGAATGGACAGTAGGGAGCAGTACTTC
CDR3: CASRMDSREQYF

D: -
J: TRBJ2-5
V: TRBV7-9
size: -
DNA: TGTGCCAGCAGCCTAGAGACAGGGAGGGAGACCCAGTACTTC
CDR3: CASSLETGRETQYF

D: -
J: TRBJ1-1
V: TRBV29-1
size: -
DNA: TGCAGCGTTGAACGGCAGGGTGGGACTGAAGCTTTCTTT
CDR3: CSVERQGGTEAFF

D: TRBD1
J: TRBJ2-1
V: TRBV5-1
size: -
DNA: TGCGCCAGCAGCTTGGCGCTGACAGGGGGCATCAATGAGCAGTTCTTC
CDR3: CASSLALTGGINEQFF

D: TRBD2
J: TRBJ2-1
V: TRBV7-3
size: -
DNA: TGTGCCAGCAGCGTGACTAGCGGGGACCCCTACAATGAGCAGTTCTTC
CDR3: CASSVTSGDPYNEQFF

D: -
J: TRBJ2-1
V: TRBV9
size: -
DNA: TGTGCCAGCAGCGTAGGGGCGAGCAACTACAATGAGCAGTTCTTC
CDR3: CASSVGASNYNEQFF

D: -
J: TRBJ1-1
V: TRBV7-3
size: -
DNA: TGTGCCAGCAGCGTAGACGTCGCATCGGGCACTGAAGCTTTCTTT
CDR3: CASSVDVASGTEAFF

D: -
J: TRBJ2-7
V: TRBV7-9
size: once
DNA: TGTGCCAGCAGCTTAGACAGGGAGACCCACGAGCAGTACTTC
CDR3: CASSLDRETHEQYF

D: TRBD2
J: TRBJ2-7
V: TRBV9
size: medium-sized
DNA: TGTGCCAGCAGCGTAGGACTAGCGGGAGTCTACGAGCAGTACTTC
CDR3: CASSVGLAGVYEQYF

D: TRBD1
J: TRBJ2-3
V: TRBV28
size: -
DNA: TGTGCCAGCGGAGACAGGGGCGATGTCACAGATACGCAGTATTTT
CDR3: CASGDRGDVTDTQYF

D: TRBD2
J: TRBJ2-3
V: TRBV28
size: -
DNA: TGTGCCAGCAGAATAGGCGGGAGGAGCACAGATACGCAGTATTTT
CDR3: CASRIGGRSTDTQYF

D: -
J: TRBJ2-1
V: TRBV11-2
size: -
DNA: TGTGCCAGCAGCCCCCAACTTGGTGAGCAGTTCTTC
CDR3: CASSPQLGEQFF

D: -
J: TRBJ1-1
V: TRBV11-2
size: once
DNA: TGTGCCAGCAGCTTAGTTCGGGACACTGAAGCTTTCTTT
CDR3: CASSLVRDTEAFF